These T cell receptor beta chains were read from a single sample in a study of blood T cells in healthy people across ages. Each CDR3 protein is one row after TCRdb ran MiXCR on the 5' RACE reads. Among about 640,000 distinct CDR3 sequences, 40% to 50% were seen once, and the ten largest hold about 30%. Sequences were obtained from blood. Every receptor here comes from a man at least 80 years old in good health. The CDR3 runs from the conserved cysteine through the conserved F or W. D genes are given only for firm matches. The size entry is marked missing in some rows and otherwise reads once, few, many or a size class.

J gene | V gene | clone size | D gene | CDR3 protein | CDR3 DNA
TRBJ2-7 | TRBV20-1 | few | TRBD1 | CSARNPGQGAHEQYF | TGCAGTGCTAGGAATCCGGGACAGGGGGCACACGAGCAGTACTTC
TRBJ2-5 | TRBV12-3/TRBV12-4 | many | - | CASSPPRGTLQETQYF | TGTGCCAGCAGTCCCCCAAGAGGGACTCTCCAAGAGACCCAGTACTTC
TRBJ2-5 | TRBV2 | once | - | CASSEALPRETQYF | TGTGCCAGCAGTGAAGCCCTTCCACGGGAGACCCAGTACTTC
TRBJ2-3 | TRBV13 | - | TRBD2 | CASSPWGSLAVKNTQYF | TGTGCCAGCAGCCCATGGGGATCTCTAGCGGTTAAAAATACGCAGTATTTT
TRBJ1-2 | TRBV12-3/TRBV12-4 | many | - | CASSPQNVGGYTF | TGTGCCAGCAGCCCCCAAAACGTGGGTGGCTACACCTTC
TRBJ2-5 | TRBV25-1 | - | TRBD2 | CASSENSGRAQETQYF | TGTGCCAGCAGTGAGAACAGCGGGAGGGCCCAAGAGACCCAGTACTTC
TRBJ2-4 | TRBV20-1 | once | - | CSARGAWGKNIQYF | TGCAGTGCTAGGGGGGCGTGGGGCAAAAACATTCAGTACTTC
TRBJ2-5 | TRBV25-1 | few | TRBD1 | CASSPHGQGKETQYF | TGTGCCAGCAGCCCCCACGGACAGGGAAAAGAGACCCAGTACTTC
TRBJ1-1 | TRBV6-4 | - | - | CASSVEMNTEAFF | TGTGCCAGCAGTGTCGAGATGAACACTGAAGCTTTCTTT
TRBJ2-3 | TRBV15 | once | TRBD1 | CATRSGQGTDTQYF | TGTGCCACCAGAAGTGGACAGGGCACAGATACGCAGTATTTT
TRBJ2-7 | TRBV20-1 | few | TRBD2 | CSARVNAGASYEQYF | TGCAGTGCTAGAGTTAACGCGGGAGCTAGTTACGAGCAGTACTTC
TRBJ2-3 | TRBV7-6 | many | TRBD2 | CASSYQRGARTDTQYF | TGTGCCAGCAGCTACCAGCGGGGAGCGCGAACAGATACGCAGTATTTT
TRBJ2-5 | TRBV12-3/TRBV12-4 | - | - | CASSSHQTGQETQYF | TGTGCCAGCAGCTCACACCAGACAGGCCAAGAGACCCAGTACTTC
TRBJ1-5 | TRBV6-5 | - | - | CASSSGSVNQPQHF | TGTGCCAGCAGCTCAGGGAGCGTCAATCAGCCCCAGCATTTT
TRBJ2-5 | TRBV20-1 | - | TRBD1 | CSEQGQGLEQYF | TGCAGTGAGCAGGGACAGGGTCTTGAGCAGTACTTC
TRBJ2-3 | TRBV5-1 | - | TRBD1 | CASSHRGRREDTQYF | TGCGCCAGCAGTCACAGGGGGCGGCGGGAGGATACGCAGTATTTT
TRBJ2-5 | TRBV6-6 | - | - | CASSYSALTGETQYF | TGTGCCAGCAGTTACTCGGCCCTTACGGGAGAGACCCAGTACTTC
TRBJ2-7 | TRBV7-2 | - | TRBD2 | CASSSYMGLAGGHDEQYF | TGTGCCAGCAGCTCCTACATGGGACTAGCGGGAGGCCACGACGAGCAGTACTTC
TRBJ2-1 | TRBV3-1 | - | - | CASSQAANEQFF | TGTGCCAGCAGCCAAGCGGCGAATGAGCAGTTCTTC
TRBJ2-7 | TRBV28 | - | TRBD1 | CASRVTGGPYEQYF | TGTGCCAGCAGAGTCACAGGGGGCCCTTACGAGCAGTACTTC
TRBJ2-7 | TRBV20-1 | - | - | CSARDGQNLEQYF | TGCAGTGCTAGAGACGGGCAGAATCTCGAGCAGTACTTC
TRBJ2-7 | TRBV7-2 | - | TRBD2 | CASSSLAGSTYEQYF | TGTGCCAGCAGCTCTTTAGCGGGGAGTACCTACGAGCAGTACTTC
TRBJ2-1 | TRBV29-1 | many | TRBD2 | CSVVGVAGGRNEQFF | TGCAGCGTTGTCGGGGTAGCGGGAGGGAGGAATGAGCAGTTCTTC
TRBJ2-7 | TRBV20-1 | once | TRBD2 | CSTRLAFNEQYF | TGCAGTACTAGACTAGCTTTCAACGAGCAGTACTTC
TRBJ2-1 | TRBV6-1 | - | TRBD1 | CASSVPGTGYNEQFF | TGTGCCAGCAGTGTCCCCGGGACAGGATACAATGAGCAGTTCTTC
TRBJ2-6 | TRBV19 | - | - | CASSMSSTDSGANVLTF | TGTGCCAGTAGTATGTCTAGCACAGACTCTGGGGCCAACGTCCTGACTTTC
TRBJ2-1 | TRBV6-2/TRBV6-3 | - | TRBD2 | CASRGLASSYNEQFF | TGTGCCAGCAGGGGACTAGCCAGCTCCTACAATGAGCAGTTCTTC
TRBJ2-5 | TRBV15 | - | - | CATSRVKGPQETQYF | TGTGCCACCAGCAGAGTGAAGGGGCCGCAAGAGACCCAGTACTTC